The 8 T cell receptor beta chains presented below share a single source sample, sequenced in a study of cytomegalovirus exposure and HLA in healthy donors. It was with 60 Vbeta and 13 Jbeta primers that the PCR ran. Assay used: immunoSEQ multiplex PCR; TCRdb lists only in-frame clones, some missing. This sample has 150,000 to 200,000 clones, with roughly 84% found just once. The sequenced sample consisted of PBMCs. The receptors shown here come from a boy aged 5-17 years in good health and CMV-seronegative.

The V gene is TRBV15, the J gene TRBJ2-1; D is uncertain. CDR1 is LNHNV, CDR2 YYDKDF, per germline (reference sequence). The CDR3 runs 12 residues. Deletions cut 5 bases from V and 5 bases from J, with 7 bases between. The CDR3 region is CATSAGDNEQFF. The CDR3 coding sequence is TGTGCCACCAGCGCCGGTGACAATGAGCAGTTCTTC.

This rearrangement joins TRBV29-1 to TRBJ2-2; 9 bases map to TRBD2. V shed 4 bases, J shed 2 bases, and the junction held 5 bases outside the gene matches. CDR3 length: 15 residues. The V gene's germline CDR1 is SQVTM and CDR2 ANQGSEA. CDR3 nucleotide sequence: TGCAGCGTTGCCAGCGGGAGGACAAACACCGGGGAGCTGTTTTTT. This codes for CSVASGRTNTGELFF.

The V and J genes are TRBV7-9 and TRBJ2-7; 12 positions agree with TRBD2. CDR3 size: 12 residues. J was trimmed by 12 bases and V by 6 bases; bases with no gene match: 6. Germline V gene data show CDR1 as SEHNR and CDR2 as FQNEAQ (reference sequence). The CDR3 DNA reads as TGTGCCAGCAGTGGGGGACTAGCGGGTGGGTACTTC. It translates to CASSGGLAGGYF.

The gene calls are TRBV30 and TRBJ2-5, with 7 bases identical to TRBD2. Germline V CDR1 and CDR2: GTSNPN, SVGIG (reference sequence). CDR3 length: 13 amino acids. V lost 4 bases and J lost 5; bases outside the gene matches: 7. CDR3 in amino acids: CAWMGRARETQYF. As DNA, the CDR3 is TGTGCCTGGATGGGGAGGGCTAGGGAGACCCAGTACTTC.

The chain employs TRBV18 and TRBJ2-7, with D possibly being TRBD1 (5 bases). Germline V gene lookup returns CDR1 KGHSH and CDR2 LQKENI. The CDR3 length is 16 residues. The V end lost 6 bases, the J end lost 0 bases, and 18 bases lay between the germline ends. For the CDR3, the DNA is TGTGCCAGCTCGCCTTATCGACTCGACAGCTCCTACGAGCAGTACTTC. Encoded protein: CASSPYRLDSSYEQYF. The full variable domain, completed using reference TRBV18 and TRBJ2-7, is NAGVMQNPRHLVRRRGQEARLRCSPMKGHSHVYWYRQLPEEGLKFMVYLQKENIIDESGMPKERFSAEFPKEGPSILRIQQVVRGDSAAYFCASSPYRLDSSYEQYFGPGTRLTVT.

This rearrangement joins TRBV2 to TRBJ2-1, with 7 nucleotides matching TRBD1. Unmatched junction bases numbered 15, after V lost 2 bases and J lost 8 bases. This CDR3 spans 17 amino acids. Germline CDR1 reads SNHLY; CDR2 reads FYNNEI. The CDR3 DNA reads TGTGCCAGCAGTGAATATAGGCCGGGACAGCAATACGATGAGCAGTTCTTC. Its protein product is CASSEYRPGQQYDEQFF.

CDR3 in amino acids: CASSEREGAYNEQFF. In DNA form, the CDR3 reads TGTGCCAGCAGCGAGAGGGAGGGGGCCTACAATGAGCAGTTCTTC. The genes are TRBV9 and TRBJ2-1; possible D gene TRBD2, 7 bases. With 3 bases removed from V and 2 bases from J, the gap between germline ends came to 12 bases. The CDR3 totals 15 residues. Germline V gives CDR1 SGDLS, CDR2 YYNGEE.

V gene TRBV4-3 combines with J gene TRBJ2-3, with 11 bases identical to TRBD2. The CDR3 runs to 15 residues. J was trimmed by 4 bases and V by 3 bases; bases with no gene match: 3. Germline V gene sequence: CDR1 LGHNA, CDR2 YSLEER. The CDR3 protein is CASSHTSGGSDTQYF. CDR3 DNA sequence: TGCGCCAGCAGCCATACTAGCGGGGGATCAGATACGCAGTATTTT.